This TCR beta chain was retrieved from a study of graft-versus-host responses after intestinal transplantation (dated by TCRdb to about 2021). As for the study more broadly: Multivisceral, liver-intestinal, or isolated intestinal transplants were received by the recipients. Graft-versus-host and host-versus-graft alloreactive T cell clones were tracked in the graft, circulation and bone marrow after intestinal transplantation using bulk TCR-beta CDR3 sequencing. All recipients received anti-thymocyte globulin induction followed by maintenance tacrolimus and steroids for approximately 3 years. Alloreactive clones were identified by sequencing pre-transplant mixed lymphocyte reaction products and comparing them with unstimulated pre-transplant donor and recipient T cells. Of the 20 to 25 intestinal transplant recipients enrolled in the cohort, one of whom was a retransplant, 3 patients without pretransplant specimens were excluded. A peak of at least 4% donor T cells among recipient peripheral blood mononuclear cells was the definition used for donor T cell macrochimerism. Samples from a few later patients were sequenced in-house on an Illumina MiSeq with MiXCR processing rather than by the commercial service. What the authors observed across the whole study: In patients with donor T cell macrochimerism, the allografts had high GvH to HvG T cell clonal ratios. Conclusions were limited by the relatively low number and heterogeneity of intestinal transplant patients. Early after transplant, peak levels of circulating GvH clones were associated with declines in HvG clones. GvH clones turned up in recipient bone marrow, with some appearing earlier in ileal mucosa or blood, a pattern consistent with an intestinal mucosal origin.

The time point label for this specimen denotes: cells obtained before transplantation from donor or recipient. CD3+CD4+ and CD3+CD8+ populations were FACS-sorted from unstimulated pre-transplant donor and recipient cells taken from spleen or lymph nodes. At the junction V is shortened by 6 bases and J by 4 bases, with 15 bases in between. From the germline V gene, CDR1 is MNHEY and CDR2 is SVGAGI. From the cysteine up to the phenylalanine, the CDR3 has a length of 14 residues. The only DNA kept is the CDR3, 42 bases in frame from the first base. This clone was picked up one time. The target of this receptor is not known. One base away there is no much larger clone; base qualities are not given. The method behind the library was the immunoSEQ multiplex PCR assay. For most patients, genomic DNA was isolated with the Qiagen DNeasy Blood and Tissue Kit and sent frozen to Adaptive Biotechnologies for TCR sequencing. Adaptive Biotechnologies carried out high-throughput TCR-beta CDR3 sequencing of genomic DNA for most patients. In the paper's pipeline: Adaptive's ImmunoSEQ software was the source of the TCR sequencing data for 18 patients, while three other patients were processed with MiXCR and VDJtools. CD4 versus CD8 sorting errors were corrected by removing sequences found in both subsets at a frequency ratio below 5:1. CDR3 nucleotide sequences shared by donor and recipient were removed because the origin of these sequences could not be assigned. To count as alloreactive, a clone needed at least 2-fold expansion over unstimulated cells and a minimum CFSE-low frequency of 0.002% (template counts) or 0.001% (read counts). A clone was considered mappable if detected in the sequenced pre-transplant spleen, lymph node, or MLR CFSE-low populations of the donor or recipient. The cumulative frequency of alloreactive clones was calculated as a percentage of all sequences, weighted by copy number. TCRdb retrieved this table from immuneACCESS and kept in-frame rearrangements only. Not all clones are present; in checked studies, unresolved V genes account for under half, and no reason is known for the remainder. Clone size and the V and J calls come from that table; the DNA yielded D and trimming. In all, the sample holds about 100,000 clones, and roughly 87% of those were seen once. The ten largest clones represent less than 0.85% of the sample.

In this chain, TRBV6-5 is recombined with TRBJ1-2, and TRBD1 may be the D gene, going by 5 matching bases. The sample here was unstimulated CD4+ T cells sorted from spleen or lymph node cells, taken before transplant. This clonotype was obtained from a human donor who was the organ donor for an intestinal transplant. The CDR3 amino acid sequence is: CASSSRTGAYGYTF. The DNA sequence follows: TGTGCCAGCAGCAGCAGAACCGGGGCCTATGGCTACACCTTC.